This TCR beta chain was sequenced for a study of cytomegalovirus exposure and HLA in healthy donors. Points from the study as a whole: A few CMV-associated chains were confirmed in vitro to be specific for CMV antigens. A previous analysis found most TCR beta V segments productive roughly 87% or roughly 30% of the time. Reportedly, diagnosis of cytomegalovirus status by the classifier showed high specificity and sensitivity.

The germline CDR1 and CDR2 sequences are SGHRS and YFSETQ. The trim removed 5 bases at V and 5 bases at J, leaving 13 bases unmatched. The CDR3 is 16 amino acids. Concerning this clone itself: Its antigen is unidentified.

The PCR was carried out with 60 Vbeta primers and 13 Jbeta primers. The authors' processing: In a later analysis, some 10 million of 83 million or so unique beta chains occurred in at least two donors. Assay: immunoSEQ multiplex PCR; the TCRdb copy retains only in-frame clones and omits some. V, J and clone size are those of that table, while D and trimming were read from the DNA. The table shows about 160,000 clones, with roughly 70% occurring only once. This clonotype was obtained from a woman in her forties or fifties in good health and CMV-seropositive. This chain connects TRBV5-1 to TRBJ2-1, with TRBD1 identical over 7 bases. Sequenced: PBMCs. The CDR3 reads CASSPTGASWDNEQFF. CDR3 in DNA: TGCGCCAGCAGTCCTACAGGGGCCAGCTGGGACAATGAGCAGTTCTTC.